This paragraph reports one T cell receptor (beta chain). This entry belongs to a study of cytomegalovirus exposure and HLA in healthy donors. Amplification used 60 Vbeta primers and 13 Jbeta primers. Here immunoSEQ multiplex PCR was the method, and the copy in TCRdb shows in-frame clones only, minus some. The sample shows more than 95,000 clones, about 84% of them seen only once. The V and J ends lost 0 bases and 3 bases respectively, with 11 bases between them. This CDR3 spans 14 amino acids. Germline loops: CDR1 SQVTM, CDR2 ANQGSEA. The chain employs TRBV29-1 and TRBJ1-2; D remains ambiguous. The sequence derives from a man aged 18-30 years in good health and CMV-seropositive. Source material: PBMCs. This CDR3 reads CSVEDRIGDYGYTF. The DNA of the CDR3 is TGCAGCGTTGAAGATAGGATCGGGGACTATGGCTACACCTTC.